This T cell receptor (beta chain) stems from a study of cytomegalovirus exposure and HLA in healthy donors. PCR was performed using 60 Vbeta and 13 Jbeta primers. Produced via immunoSEQ multiplex PCR; TCRdb's table is partial and in-frame only. The sample carries 150,000 to 180,000 clones, roughly 72% recorded once. This clonotype was sampled from a man aged 30-40 years in good health and CMV-seronegative. The source material was PBMCs.

CDR3 protein: CASSPVRKDGYTF. The CDR3 bases are TGTGCCAGCTCACCAGTCAGGAAGGATGGCTACACCTTC. The V call is TRBV18, the J call TRBJ1-2; D uncertain. The germline gives CDR1 KGHSH, CDR2 LQKENI. This CDR3 is 13 amino acids long. With 2 bases removed from V and 6 bases from J, the gap between germline ends came to 10 bases.